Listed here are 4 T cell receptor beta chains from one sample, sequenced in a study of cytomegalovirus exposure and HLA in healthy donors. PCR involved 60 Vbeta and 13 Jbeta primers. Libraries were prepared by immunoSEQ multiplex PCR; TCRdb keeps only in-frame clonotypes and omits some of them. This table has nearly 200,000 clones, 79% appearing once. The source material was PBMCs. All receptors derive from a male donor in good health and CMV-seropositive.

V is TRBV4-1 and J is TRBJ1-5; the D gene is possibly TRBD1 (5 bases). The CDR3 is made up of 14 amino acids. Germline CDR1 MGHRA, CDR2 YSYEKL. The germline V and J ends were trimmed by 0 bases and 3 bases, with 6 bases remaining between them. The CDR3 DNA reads TGCGCCAGCAGCCAAGAACAGGTCAATCAGCCCCAGCATTTT. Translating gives CASSQEQVNQPQHF.

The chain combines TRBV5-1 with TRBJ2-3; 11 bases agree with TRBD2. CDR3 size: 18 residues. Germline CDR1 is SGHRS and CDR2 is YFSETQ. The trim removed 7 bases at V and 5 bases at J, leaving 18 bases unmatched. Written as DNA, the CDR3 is TGCGCCAGCTGGGGGACCGGGACTAGCGGCCGCAAGGGAGATACGCAGTATTTT. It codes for CASWGTGTSGRKGDTQYF.

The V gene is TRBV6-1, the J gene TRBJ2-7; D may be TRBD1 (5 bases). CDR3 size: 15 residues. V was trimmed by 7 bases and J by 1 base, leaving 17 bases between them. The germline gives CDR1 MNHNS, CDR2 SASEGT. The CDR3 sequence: CASIQIQGYSYEQYF. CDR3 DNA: TGTGCCAGCATTCAAATCCAGGGCTATTCCTACGAGCAGTACTTC.

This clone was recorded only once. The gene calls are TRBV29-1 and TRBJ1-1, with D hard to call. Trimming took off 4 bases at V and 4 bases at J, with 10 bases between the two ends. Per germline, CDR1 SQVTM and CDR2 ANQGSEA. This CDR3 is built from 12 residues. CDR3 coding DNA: TGCAGCGTTGCCGCAGGAAGCACTGAAGCTTTCTTT. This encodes CSVAAGSTEAFF.